This T cell receptor beta chain was observed in a study of vaccination and CD4 T cells after COVID-19 (dated 2022 in TCRdb). Regarding the research as a whole: Six males and four females were included in the convalescent cohort, with two Hispanic individuals, seven Caucasians, two Asians and one multiracial person represented. Each participant got two doses of either the Pfizer-BioNTech BNT162b2 vaccine (n=8) or the Moderna mRNA-1273 vaccine (n=2). Post-COVID blood samples from convalescent patients were collected a median of about 110 days after diagnosis, with a range of 35 to 161 days. Post-vaccine blood samples were taken a median of approximately 70 days after the second vaccine dose, with a range of about 13 to 250 days. For stimulating the cultures, overlapping spike peptide pools were used, derived from SARS-CoV-2 as well as from the common cold coronaviruses HCoV-NL63, HCoV-OC43 and HCoV-229E. Control cultures used a CEFX viral epitope pool as positive control, an HIV-1 Nef peptide pool as negative control, or no peptide. In roughly nine COVID-19 convalescent patients and several infection-naive healthy vaccine recipients, the spike-specific CD4+ TCR repertoire before mRNA vaccination was compared with the repertoire after mRNA vaccination.

Overall results and qualifications from the work: In convalescent patients, a median around 89% of post-vaccine SARS-CoV-2-reactive clones were detected only after vaccination, suggesting vaccine-specific priming. Only a relatively small number of convalescent patients were included in the study, and early timepoints following natural infection were not analyzed. An increase in the median number of SARS-CoV-2-reactive clonotypes from 21 after infection to some 40 after vaccination was observed, but the change was not found to be significant. In convalescent patients, nearly all vaccine-specific clones (304 of 307) were found to be mono-reactive for SARS-CoV-2 spike rather than cross-reactive with common cold coronaviruses.

As regards this clonotype: This receptor's antigen is unknown. Base qualities are missing; no much larger clone stands one base away.

The protocol used for the library was PCR. TCR sequencing of DNA from cultured CD4+ T cells used the Oncomine TCR Beta short-read assay at the Johns Hopkins FTIC core. The QIAamp micro DNA kit was used to extract genomic DNA from the cultured CD4+ T cells. Oncomine TCR Beta libraries from cultured CD4+ T cells were pooled using unique dual indexes and sequenced on an Illumina iSeq 100. In the authors' own workflow: Non-productive sequences were filtered out, and CDR3s that did not start with C, did not end with F or W, or were shorter than 7 amino acids were discarded. The MANAFEST web application identified antigen-specific clonotypes by comparing peptide-stimulated wells against reference wells and other culture wells. To be called positive, a clone needed an FDR below 0.05, an odds ratio above 5, and a productive frequency above 0.1% in at least two of three replicate wells. A clonotype counted as cross-reactive if it showed significant expansion both in the SARS-CoV-2 spike wells and in at least one common cold coronavirus spike condition. Levenshtein distances (stringdist) and unrooted phylogenetic trees (ape) in R version 3.6.1 were used to assess CDR3 homology. The public reads were reanalyzed by TCRdb: fastp trimming at Q25, MiXCR alignment, in-frame beta chains only. CDR3 protein duplicates are merged, each entry listing the most common genes and DNA. None of the V and J calls come from the authors' own analysis; TCRdb made them. Recorded for this sample are about 13,000 distinct CDR3 sequences; around 29% of them occurred a single time. The ten largest clonotypes hold around 29% of the sample.

V and J are truncated by 0 bases and 6 bases respectively, leaving an intervening sequence of 6 bases. The germline V gene specifies SGHTA as CDR1 and FQGNSA as CDR2. The CDR3 covers 13 residues, taking in both the cysteine and the phenylalanine. Solely the CDR3 DNA is kept, with 39 bases framed from the first base. The treatment or condition tag for this specimen amounts to: roughly 10-day PBMC culture with coronavirus spike peptide pools or control peptides (ViraFEST assay). To expand antigen-specific T cells with peptide pools and then pick out the expanded clonotypes through TCR sequencing, the study relied on the ViraFEST assay. The absence of prior SARS-CoV-2 infection in healthy vaccine recipients was confirmed by negative nucleocapsid antibody tests before and after vaccination. PBMCs were cultured at around 2.2 million per well in IMDM supplemented with around 5.5% human AB serum and about 10 IU/ml IL-2, with about 11 ug/ml peptide pools added. On days 3 and 7, half of the culture medium was replaced with fresh IL-2-containing medium. Once the cells had been in culture for about 10 days, the EasySep CD4+ T cell isolation kit was used to isolate CD4+ T cells by negative selection. Ficoll-Paque Plus gradient centrifugation was used to isolate PBMCs from whole blood, and the isolated PBMCs were then either used fresh or cryopreserved at -140C. Culture conditions were generally each tested in triplicate wells.

The chain is made from TRBV7-2 and TRBJ2-1; TRBD2 could be the D gene, as 6 bases match. This TCR was recovered from a human donor who received a COVID-19 vaccine. Sequencing was performed on CD4+ T cells from blood, cultured in vitro, taken before SARS-CoV-2 vaccination. The DNA reads as follows: TGTGCCAGCAGCTTAGCTAGCGGCAATGAGCAGTTCTTC. Its protein reads: CASSLASGNEQFF. The CDR3, completed at both ends by the reference TRBV7-2 and TRBJ2-1 genes, gives the full variable domain GAGVSQSPSNKVTEKGKDVELRCDPISGHTALYWYRQSLGQGLEFLIYFQGNSAPDKSGLPSDRFSAERTGGSVSTLTIQRTQQEDSAVYLCASSLASGNEQFFGPGTRLTVL.